What follows is one T cell receptor (beta chain) and its context. What it binds is not known. Repertoires were generated with immunoSEQ multiplex PCR, while TCRdb's copy carries only in-frame clones and drops some. The sample has about 350,000 clones; about 91% are singletons. The data belong to a study of Ad26.COV2.S vaccination and SARS-CoV-2 variants. Findings of the study overall: Analytic work on TCR breadth and depth might have understated the full extent of total T cell responses. Those who received the vaccine showed greater spike-specific TCR breadth than those given placebo. Spike-specific CD8+ and CD4+ T cell responses reportedly showed substantial breadth after vaccination.

The V and J ends lost 1 base and 7 bases respectively, with 10 bases between them. The CDR3 covers 14 residues. Germline CDR1 is SGHDN and CDR2 is FVKESK. The sequence came from a human donor who had recovered from COVID-19. Here the sequenced sample was peripheral blood, taken after recovery from COVID-19. V and J are TRBV14 and TRBJ1-4; D is perhaps TRBD1 (5 bases). CDR3 in amino acids: CASSQARVREKLFF. DNA for the CDR3: TGTGCCAGCAGCCAAGCCAGGGTCCGTGAAAAACTGTTTTTT.